The 11 T cell receptor beta chains presented below share a single source sample, sequenced in a study of blood T cell repertoires in COVID-19. This table comes from immunoSEQ multiplex PCR, and its TCRdb copy is limited to in-frame clones, with some not included. The sample lists 80,000 to 90,000 clones, around 90% occurring once. What was sequenced was peripheral blood. These receptors all stem from a man aged 35-49 years with acute or convalescent COVID-19.

The chain carries TRBV19 and TRBJ2-1, with 7 positions matching TRBD1. Trimming removed 8 bases from V and 4 bases from J; junction bases left unmatched: 11. Germline CDR1 and CDR2: LNHDA and SQIVND (reference sequence). This CDR3 has 15 residues. The CDR3 DNA is TGTGCCAGTCATGTAACCGGGACAGATTACAATGAGCAGTTCTTC. This codes for CASHVTGTDYNEQFF.

The J gene is TRBJ2-1, the V gene TRBV10-3; 15 bases align to TRBD2. V was clipped by 3 bases and J by 1 base; unmatched bases: 7. The germline V gene encodes CDR1 ENHRY and CDR2 SYGVKD. The CDR3 is 19 residues long. The CDR3 sequence is CAISDPGTSGGNSYNEQFF. As DNA, the CDR3 is TGTGCCATCAGTGACCCCGGGACTAGCGGGGGGAATTCCTACAATGAGCAGTTCTTC.

V and J are TRBV6-6 and TRBJ2-2, with D unresolved. This CDR3 region has 14 residues. The germline CDR1 and CDR2 sequences are MNHNY and SVGAGI (reference sequence). The germline V and J ends were trimmed by 6 bases and 0 bases, with 8 bases remaining between them. As DNA, the CDR3 is TGTGCCAGCAGAACAGACGCGAACACCGGGGAGCTGTTTTTT. Translation gives CASRTDANTGELFF.

This chain connects TRBV6-2 or TRBV6-3 to TRBJ2-3; maybe TRBD1 (6 bases). Trimming pared 0 bases from V and 1 base from J, leaving 17 bases between. Germline V gene sequence: CDR1 MNHEY, CDR2 SVGEGT. The CDR3 length is 18 residues. CDR3 loop: CASSYSINRVDGTDTQYF. The DNA of the CDR3 is TGTGCCAGCAGTTACTCGATTAACAGGGTTGATGGCACAGATACGCAGTATTTT.

This sequence joins TRBV18 and TRBJ1-3; TRBD1 is a possible D gene (6 bases). Germline assignment: CDR1 KGHSH and CDR2 LQKENI. The length of the CDR3 is 17 residues. The V and J ends lost 6 bases and 0 bases respectively, with 18 bases between them. The CDR3 DNA reads TGTGCCAGCTCTGAAAGCGGGGGCCATCTCTCTGGAAACACCATATATTTT. It codes for CASSESGGHLSGNTIYF. The full variable domain, in which reference TRBV18 and TRBJ1-3 provide the parts outside the CDR3, is NAGVMQNPRHLVRRRGQEARLRCSPMKGHSHVYWYRQLPEEGLKFMVYLQKENIIDESGMPKERFSAEFPKEGPSILRIQQVVRGDSAAYFCASSESGGHLSGNTIYFGEGSWLTVV.

The V and J genes are TRBV5-1 and TRBJ2-1; D is perhaps TRBD2 (6 bases). V was clipped by 6 bases and J by 6 bases, with 22 bases between them. Germline V gene data show CDR1 as SGHRS and CDR2 as YFSETQ. The CDR3 spans 16 residues. CDR3 sequence reads: CASTPSAGRGINEQFF. The CDR3 nucleotides are TGCGCCAGCACCCCCTCTGCCGGACGGGGGATCAATGAGCAGTTCTTC.

V gene TRBV19 combines with J gene TRBJ1-2, with D perhaps matching TRBD1 (5 bases). The germline V gene has CDR1 LNHDA and CDR2 SQIVND (reference sequence). The V end lost 3 bases, the J end lost 8 bases, and 16 bases lay between the germline ends. The length of the CDR3 is 14 residues. CDR3 nucleotide sequence: TGTGCCAGTAGTATGGGGGGAACCTCTAAAGGCTACACCTTC. Protein: CASSMGGTSKGYTF.

The genes are TRBV5-1 and TRBJ2-5; 8 bases map to TRBD2. V lost 0 bases and J lost 4; bases outside the gene matches: 5. The germline CDR1 and CDR2 sequences are SGHRS and YFSETQ. This CDR3 is built from 15 residues. The CDR3 sequence: CASSLAGGPRETQYF. In DNA, the CDR3 is TGCGCCAGCAGCTTGGCGGGAGGGCCTCGAGAGACCCAGTACTTC.

The chain uses TRBV12-3 or TRBV12-4 and TRBJ1-1; no firm D call. V lost 3 bases and J 1 base, leaving 6 bases between the germline ends. CDR3 length equals 13 residues. The CDR3 coding sequence is TGTGCCAGCAGTTTCAACAGGAACACTGAAGCTTTCTTT. It codes for CASSFNRNTEAFF.

The chain has TRBV7-9 and TRBJ2-1, with 12 bases aligning to TRBD2. CDR3 length: 17 residues. The germline gives CDR1 SEHNR, CDR2 FQNEAQ (reference sequence). The V and J ends lost 5 bases and 6 bases, in that order; junction bases with no gene match: 11. CDR3 sequence: CASSPPGLAGGVNEQFF. The CDR3 DNA is TGTGCCAGCAGCCCCCCTGGGCTAGCGGGAGGGGTCAATGAGCAGTTCTTC.

V is TRBV19 and J is TRBJ1-6; 10 nucleotides agree with TRBD1. The CDR3 covers 14 residues. V was clipped by 6 bases and J by 9 bases; unmatched bases: 5. Germline CDR1 reads LNHDA; CDR2 reads SQIVND (reference sequence). CDR3 in DNA: TGTGCCAGTAGCCGGGGACAGGGGCGTTCACCCCTCCACTTT. This gives the protein CASSRGQGRSPLHF. Using reference TRBV19 and TRBJ1-6 for the parts outside the CDR3, the full variable domain is DGGITQSPKYLFRKEGQNVTLSCEQNLNHDAMYWYRQDPGQGLRLIYYSQIVNDFQKGDIAEGYSVSREKKESFPLTVTSAQKNPTAFYLCASSRGQGRSPLHFGNGTRLTVT.